The text below deals with one T cell receptor beta chain. This record belongs to a study of blood T cell repertoires in COVID-19. Study overall: The United States, Italy and Spain provided the acute and convalescent COVID-19 samples. T cells, B-cell-depleted T cells, or PBMCs supplied cDNA or gDNA.

Which cohort a participant joined came from the clinical history participants gave. Per the original methods: Estimated nucleated cell counts came from reference gene primer amplification. Sequencing used immunoSEQ multiplex PCR; TCRdb keeps in-frame clones, though not all of them. V and J calls and clone size come straight from that table; D and trimming were deduced from the DNA. The table lists about 240,000 clones, about 90% of them singletons. V dropped 5 bases and J dropped 4 bases, with 28 bases sitting between them. This CDR3 region has 19 residues. Germline V gene sequence: CDR1 SGHVS, CDR2 FNYEAQ.

This sequence joins TRBV7-6 and TRBJ2-3; possibly TRBD1 for D (5 bases). The sequenced material came from PBMCs or T cells enriched from blood (not recorded which). The TCR was taken from a woman between 40 and 50 years old with acute COVID-19. CDR3 bases: TGTGCCAGCAGCCCACGGACCACCGATCCCCCAGGGTTGCCAGATACGCAGTATTTT. It translates to CASSPRTTDPPGLPDTQYF. Looking up the rest from reference TRBV7-6 and TRBJ2-3 gives the full variable domain: GAGVSQSPRYKVTKRGQDVALRCDPISGHVSLYWYRQALGQGPEFLTYFNYEAQQDKSGLPNDRFSAERPEGSISTLTIQRTEQRDSAMYRCASSPRTTDPPGLPDTQYFGPGTRLTVL.